The 9 T cell receptor beta chains listed next were all sequenced from one sample in a study of beta chain features in type 1 diabetes. Their specific antigens are unknown. The isolated RNA, all of it, was reverse transcribed, so expressed TCRB transcripts were what got sequenced. The assay was immunoSEQ multiplex PCR, and TCRdb's table has in-frame clones only and misses some. The repertoire includes about 740,000 clones, over 10% of them detected once, and approximately 0.022% sits in the top ten. Points from the study as a whole: Shorter TCRB CDR3s, moderately but significantly so, were found in Type 1 diabetes patients in all four CD4+ subsets.

Sequenced: naive CD4+ T cells from blood. Receptor source: a man aged 18 to 30 with type 1 diabetes.

The J gene is TRBJ1-6, the V gene TRBV30; D is perhaps TRBD1 (5 bases). The CDR3 contains 13 residues. Trimming stripped 8 bases from V and 9 bases from J, with 17 bases between. Germline V gene lookup returns CDR1 GTSNPN and CDR2 SVGIG (reference sequence). The CDR3, as DNA: TGTGCCCGACGCGGGGGGAATTTTTCACCCCTCCACTTT. Translating gives CARRGGNFSPLHF.

V and J are TRBV28 and TRBJ2-2, with 12 bases identical to TRBD1. The CDR3 is 19 residues long. Germline CDR1 and CDR2: MDHEN and SYDVKM. Unmatched junction bases numbered 15, after V lost 4 bases and J lost 6 bases. Here the CDR3 DNA reads TGTGCCAGCAGTTCAAAGAATCGCCCGGGACAGGGGGCGTCCGGGGAGCTGTTTTTT. Protein sequence: CASSSKNRPGQGASGELFF.

This clone was detected a few times. This rearrangement joins TRBV4-1 to TRBJ2-5; no reliable D call. Trimming stripped 1 base from V and 3 bases from J, with 9 bases between. This CDR3 spans 14 amino acids. Germline-derived CDR1 and CDR2 are MGHRA and YSYEKL. The CDR3 loop reads CASSQGGTEETQYF. In DNA, the CDR3 is TGCGCCAGCAGCCAAGGCGGCACTGAAGAGACCCAGTACTTC.

This chain connects TRBV7-9 to TRBJ2-4; 8 nucleotides match TRBD2. V gave up 4 bases and J gave up 6 bases; unmatched junction bases: 5. Germline V gives CDR1 SEHNR, CDR2 FQNEAQ (reference sequence). The CDR3 spans 14 residues. The CDR3 reads CASSSGREGNIQYF. The CDR3 DNA reads TGTGCCAGCAGCTCCGGCCGGGAGGGAAACATTCAGTACTTC.

In its sample, this clone was seen a few times. The same CDR3 also results from other DNA sequences found in this sample. This chain connects TRBV30 to TRBJ1-5; perhaps TRBD1 as D (5 bases). The CDR3 length is 13 residues. Trimming pared 0 bases from V and 7 bases from J, leaving 10 bases between. Germline V gene lookup returns CDR1 GTSNPN and CDR2 SVGIG (reference sequence). This chain's CDR3 is CAWSVGGGQPQHF. Written as DNA, the CDR3 is TGTGCCTGGAGTGTGGGGGGAGGGCAGCCCCAGCATTTT.

This chain links TRBV19 with TRBJ1-1; D is undetermined. The CDR3 runs 18 residues. Trimming took 3 bases from V and 4 from J, leaving 24 bases between them. Germline CDR1 LNHDA, CDR2 SQIVND (reference sequence). The CDR3 loop reads CASSIGQVLLWESTEAFF. For the CDR3, the DNA is TGTGCCAGTAGTATCGGGCAGGTGCTACTCTGGGAGAGCACTGAAGCTTTCTTT.

Concerning this clone itself: A read error may account for a junction end that differs from germline. The chain couples TRBV7-7 to TRBJ1-2; D is undetermined. CDR1 is SSHAT, CDR2 FNYEAQ, per germline (reference sequence). There are 12 residues in the CDR3. The CDR3 here is CASSLLLHGYTF. For the CDR3, the DNA is TGTGCTAGCAGCTTACTACTTCATGGCTACACCTTC.

The chain combines TRBV11-2 with TRBJ2-4; no definite D call. The CDR3 sequence is 12 residues long. Germline CDR1 is SGHAT and CDR2 is FQNNGV. Trimming left V 0 bases short and J 9 bases short, with 6 bases between. CDR3 residues: CASSLDNTIQYF. The CDR3 nucleotides read TGTGCCAGCAGCTTAGATAACACCATTCAGTACTTC.

The genes are TRBV5-6 and TRBJ2-6; 10 nucleotides line up with TRBD1. CDR3 length: 19 amino acids. Germline-derived CDR1 and CDR2 are SGHDT and YYEEEE. V dropped 2 bases and J dropped 2; count of bases not matched to a gene: 10. Written as DNA, the CDR3 is TGTGCCAGCAGCTTTAGACCGGGACAGGGGCTAACTGGGGCCAACGTCCTGACTTTC. This encodes CASSFRPGQGLTGANVLTF.